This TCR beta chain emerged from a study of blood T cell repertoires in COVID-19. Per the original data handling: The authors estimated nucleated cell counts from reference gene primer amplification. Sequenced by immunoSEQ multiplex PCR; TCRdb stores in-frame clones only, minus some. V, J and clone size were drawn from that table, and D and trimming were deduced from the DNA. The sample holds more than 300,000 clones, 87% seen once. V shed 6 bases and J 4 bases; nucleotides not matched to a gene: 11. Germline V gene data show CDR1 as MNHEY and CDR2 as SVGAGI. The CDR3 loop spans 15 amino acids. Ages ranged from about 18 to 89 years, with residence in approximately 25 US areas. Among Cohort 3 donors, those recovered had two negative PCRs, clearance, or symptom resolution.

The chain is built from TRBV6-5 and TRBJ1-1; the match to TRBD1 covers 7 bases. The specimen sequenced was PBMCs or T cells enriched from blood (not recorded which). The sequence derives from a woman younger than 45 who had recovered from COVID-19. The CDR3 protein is CASRFRDRGVTEAFF. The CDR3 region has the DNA TGTGCCAGCAGATTCCGGGACAGAGGGGTCACTGAAGCTTTCTTT.